This T cell receptor (beta chain) was documented in a study of blood T cell repertoires in COVID-19. Study-level information: Researchers got acute and convalescent COVID-19 samples from the United States, Italy and Spain.

Assay: immunoSEQ multiplex PCR; the TCRdb copy retains only in-frame clones and omits some. The sample carries about 60,000 clones, over 75% recorded once. The CDR3 runs to 18 residues. The genes are TRBV21-1 and TRBJ2-7; the table's D call, TRBD2, has no DNA check behind it. TRBV21-1 is labeled a pseudogene. The sequenced material came from peripheral blood. This sequence was found in a human donor in a cohort sampled during active COVID-19. CDR3 nucleotide sequence: TGTGCCAGCAGCAAAGAGCTTGAGCGGACCCCCTTTCGGATTGGGGTCGACTTC. This encodes CASSKELERTPFRIGVDF.